This note documents a single TCR beta chain sequence. What it binds is not known. The method was immunoSEQ multiplex PCR; TCRdb's version includes in-frame clones alone and lacks a portion of them. The data hold 300,000 to 400,000 clones, with roughly 90% observed a single time. The data derive from a study of cytomegalovirus exposure and HLA in healthy donors. Findings and caveats of the study: Researchers catalogued around 150 TCR beta chains as cytomegalovirus-associated.

Sequenced sample: PBMCs. This TCR was recovered from a woman aged 18-30 years in good health and CMV-seronegative.

Here the CDR3 reads CASRDGTGSSYEQYF. CDR3 DNA: TGTGCCAGCAGAGATGGGACAGGGTCCTCCTACGAGCAGTACTTC. The gene calls are TRBV6-1 and TRBJ2-7, with 9 bases that match TRBD1. The CDR3 sequence is 15 residues long. Germline CDR1 MNHNS, CDR2 SASEGT. With 6 bases clipped from V and 0 bases from J, the junction kept 6 bases outside the gene matches.